This is a list of T cell receptor beta chains from one sample in a study of T cell responses to AZD1222 COVID-19 vaccine. TCRdb's table, derived via immunoSEQ multiplex PCR, lists solely in-frame clones and lacks some. The sample has fewer than 150,000 clones; about 85% are singletons. The material sequenced was peripheral blood, taken on day 0 of AZD1222 vaccination. The receptors here all came from an adult in good health. Both conserved end residues are part of each CDR3. Each record gives: clone size, V gene, D gene, J gene, CDR3 protein, CDR3 DNA. The D gene is left open where the match is weak. Rows may omit the clone size; those that give it use once, few, many or a size class.

clone size: NA
V gene: TRBV5-1
D gene: NA
J gene: TRBJ1-6
CDR3 protein: CASNMGLMDMSTSPLHF
CDR3 DNA: TGCGCCAGCAATATGGGACTGATGGACATGAGTACTTCACCCCTCCACTTT

clone size: NA
V gene: TRBV11-3
D gene: NA
J gene: TRBJ2-4
CDR3 protein: CASSFRETKNIQYF
CDR3 DNA: TGTGCCAGCAGCTTCAGGGAAACCAAAAACATTCAGTACTTC

clone size: NA
V gene: TRBV14
D gene: NA
J gene: TRBJ1-1
CDR3 protein: CASSQSGSPDGAEAFF
CDR3 DNA: TGTGCCAGCAGCCAGTCGGGCAGCCCTGATGGAGCTGAAGCTTTCTTT

clone size: NA
V gene: TRBV6-7
D gene: TRBD1
J gene: TRBJ2-2
CDR3 protein: CASRAGTGGTGELFF
CDR3 DNA: TGTGCCAGCAGGGCCGGGACAGGGGGTACCGGGGAGCTGTTTTTT

clone size: NA
V gene: TRBV19
D gene: NA
J gene: TRBJ1-1
CDR3 protein: CASSSIQGTEAFF
CDR3 DNA: TGTGCCAGTAGTAGCATCCAGGGGACTGAAGCTTTCTTT

clone size: NA
V gene: TRBV19
D gene: NA
J gene: TRBJ1-3
CDR3 protein: CASSEGRRNTIYF
CDR3 DNA: TGTGCCAGCAGCGAGGGTCGGCGAAACACCATATATTTT

clone size: NA
V gene: TRBV7-2
D gene: NA
J gene: TRBJ2-7
CDR3 protein: CASSLLGRQTSYEQYF
CDR3 DNA: TGTGCCAGCAGCTTATTAGGGAGACAGACCTCTTACGAGCAGTACTTC

clone size: few
V gene: TRBV5-1
D gene: TRBD1
J gene: TRBJ2-7
CDR3 protein: CASSRWTGGQDEQYF
CDR3 DNA: TGCGCCAGCAGCCGGTGGACAGGGGGCCAAGACGAGCAGTACTTC

clone size: NA
V gene: TRBV5-8
D gene: TRBD1
J gene: TRBJ1-2
CDR3 protein: CASSPGQGHLGYTF
CDR3 DNA: TGTGCCAGCAGCCCGGGACAGGGGCATCTTGGCTACACCTTC

clone size: NA
V gene: TRBV3-1/TRBV3-2
D gene: TRBD2
J gene: TRBJ2-5
CDR3 protein: CASSQVAGGSETQYF
CDR3 DNA: TGTGCCAGCAGCCAAGTGGCGGGGGGGTCAGAGACCCAGTACTTC

clone size: NA
V gene: TRBV13
D gene: TRBD2
J gene: TRBJ2-1
CDR3 protein: CASSPRGLANEQFF
CDR3 DNA: TGTGCCAGCAGCCCACGGGGACTAGCCAATGAGCAGTTCTTC

clone size: NA
V gene: TRBV6-4
D gene: TRBD1
J gene: TRBJ2-3
CDR3 protein: CASSDSTGGMSTQYF
CDR3 DNA: TGTGCCAGCAGTGACTCTACAGGGGGCATGAGTACGCAGTATTTT

clone size: large
V gene: TRBV2
D gene: NA
J gene: TRBJ1-2
CDR3 protein: CASSEGTDDGYTF
CDR3 DNA: TGTGCCAGCAGTGAAGGGACTGATGATGGCTACACCTTC

clone size: NA
V gene: TRBV7-6
D gene: NA
J gene: TRBJ1-1
CDR3 protein: CASSNPGGNTEAFF
CDR3 DNA: TGTGCCAGCAGCAACCCGGGGGGGAACACTGAAGCTTTCTTT

clone size: NA
V gene: TRBV28
D gene: TRBD1
J gene: TRBJ2-7
CDR3 protein: CASSSRGPLIEQYF
CDR3 DNA: TGTGCCAGCAGTTCCAGGGGGCCATTGATTGAGCAGTACTTC

clone size: few
V gene: TRBV27
D gene: NA
J gene: TRBJ2-1
CDR3 protein: CASRVGGHNEQFF
CDR3 DNA: TGTGCCAGCAGGGTCGGGGGCCACAATGAGCAGTTCTTC

clone size: NA
V gene: TRBV27
D gene: NA
J gene: TRBJ1-2
CDR3 protein: CASSFSDRLGSGYGYTF
CDR3 DNA: TGTGCCAGCAGTTTCAGCGACAGGTTGGGGTCGGGCTATGGCTACACCTTC

clone size: few
V gene: TRBV5-1
D gene: NA
J gene: TRBJ1-1
CDR3 protein: CASTSLGGQGNTEAFF
CDR3 DNA: TGCGCCAGCACCTCTTTAGGGGGTCAGGGGAACACTGAAGCTTTCTTT

clone size: NA
V gene: TRBV6-1
D gene: TRBD2
J gene: TRBJ2-1
CDR3 protein: CASSEVLAGSYNEQFF
CDR3 DNA: TGTGCCAGCAGTGAAGTACTAGCGGGGTCCTACAATGAGCAGTTCTTC

clone size: few
V gene: TRBV6-2/TRBV6-3
D gene: NA
J gene: TRBJ1-4
CDR3 protein: CASSYGSPEKLFF
CDR3 DNA: TGTGCCAGCAGTTACGGGTCGCCGGAAAAACTGTTTTTT

clone size: NA
V gene: TRBV2
D gene: NA
J gene: TRBJ1-5
CDR3 protein: CASSNSVGSQHF
CDR3 DNA: TGTGCCAGCTCCAATTCCGTGGGGTCCCAGCATTTT

clone size: few
V gene: TRBV5-5
D gene: NA
J gene: TRBJ2-6
CDR3 protein: CASSYSSGANVLTF
CDR3 DNA: TGTGCCAGCAGCTACAGCTCTGGGGCCAACGTCCTGACTTTC

clone size: NA
V gene: TRBV4-1
D gene: NA
J gene: TRBJ2-5
CDR3 protein: CASSQANSQETQYF
CDR3 DNA: TGCGCCAGCAGCCAAGCCAACTCCCAAGAGACCCAGTACTTC

clone size: once
V gene: TRBV2
D gene: NA
J gene: TRBJ2-1
CDR3 protein: CASSIRGPHFEQFF
CDR3 DNA: TGTGCCAGCAGCATCCGGGGGCCCCATTTTGAGCAGTTCTTC

clone size: NA
V gene: TRBV7-2
D gene: NA
J gene: TRBJ1-1
CDR3 protein: CASSLEVRVNTEAFF
CDR3 DNA: TGTGCCAGCAGCTTAGAAGTCCGCGTGAACACTGAAGCTTTCTTT

clone size: NA
V gene: TRBV25-1
D gene: NA
J gene: TRBJ1-1
CDR3 protein: CASSIGNTEAFF
CDR3 DNA: TGTGCCAGCAGTATAGGGAACACTGAAGCTTTCTTT

clone size: NA
V gene: TRBV3-1/TRBV3-2
D gene: NA
J gene: TRBJ1-2
CDR3 protein: CASSQERQTGYTF
CDR3 DNA: TGTGCCAGCAGCCAAGAAAGGCAGACGGGCTACACCTTC

clone size: NA
V gene: TRBV20-1
D gene: NA
J gene: TRBJ2-7
CDR3 protein: CSASVREQYF
CDR3 DNA: TGCAGTGCTAGTGTGCGCGAGCAGTACTTC

clone size: NA
V gene: TRBV28
D gene: NA
J gene: TRBJ2-1
CDR3 protein: CASTQGGTYDEQFF
CDR3 DNA: TGTGCCAGCACCCAAGGGGGTACCTACGATGAGCAGTTCTTC

clone size: NA
V gene: TRBV15
D gene: NA
J gene: TRBJ1-6
CDR3 protein: CATSRADSPLHF
CDR3 DNA: TGTGCCACCAGCAGAGCGGACTCACCCCTCCACTTT

clone size: NA
V gene: TRBV7-9
D gene: NA
J gene: TRBJ1-1
CDR3 protein: CASSLVGGKNTEAFF
CDR3 DNA: TGTGCCAGCAGCTTAGTTGGGGGAAAGAACACTGAAGCTTTCTTT

clone size: NA
V gene: TRBV19
D gene: TRBD2
J gene: TRBJ2-1
CDR3 protein: CASSTSGGLYNEQFF
CDR3 DNA: TGTGCCAGTAGTACCAGCGGGGGTCTTTACAATGAGCAGTTCTTC

clone size: NA
V gene: TRBV13
D gene: NA
J gene: TRBJ1-4
CDR3 protein: CASSFAGPTNEKLFF
CDR3 DNA: TGTGCCAGCAGCTTCGCGGGCCCTACTAATGAAAAACTGTTTTTT

clone size: NA
V gene: TRBV24-1
D gene: NA
J gene: TRBJ2-3
CDR3 protein: CATSDTWGGRSTDTQYF
CDR3 DNA: TGTGCCACCAGTGATACGTGGGGGGGCCGCAGCACAGATACGCAGTATTTT

clone size: NA
V gene: TRBV5-4
D gene: NA
J gene: TRBJ1-4
CDR3 protein: CASSLGGPGEKLFF
CDR3 DNA: TGTGCCAGCAGCTTGGGTGGGCCGGGTGAAAAACTGTTTTTT

clone size: NA
V gene: TRBV11-2
D gene: NA
J gene: TRBJ1-5
CDR3 protein: CASSPQGGNQPQHF
CDR3 DNA: TGTGCCAGCAGCCCCCAGGGTGGCAATCAGCCCCAGCATTTT

clone size: NA
V gene: TRBV5-1
D gene: TRBD2
J gene: TRBJ2-7
CDR3 protein: CASSREGASYEQYF
CDR3 DNA: TGCGCCAGCAGCCGGGAGGGAGCATCCTACGAGCAGTACTTC

clone size: NA
V gene: TRBV15
D gene: NA
J gene: TRBJ2-7
CDR3 protein: CATSREATGNEQYF
CDR3 DNA: TGTGCCACCAGCAGAGAAGCCACGGGAAACGAGCAGTACTTC

clone size: NA
V gene: TRBV2
D gene: NA
J gene: TRBJ2-5
CDR3 protein: CASGLRRDETQYF
CDR3 DNA: TGTGCCAGCGGGTTACGGCGTGACGAGACCCAGTACTTC

clone size: once
V gene: TRBV5-5
D gene: NA
J gene: TRBJ2-6
CDR3 protein: CASSLQELGGANVLTF
CDR3 DNA: TGTGCCAGCAGCTTGCAGGAGCTCGGCGGGGCCAACGTCCTGACTTTC